The 5 T cell receptor beta chains below come from one sample, sequenced in a study of siplizumab effects on memory and regulatory T cells. Repertoires were generated with immunoSEQ multiplex PCR, while TCRdb's copy carries only in-frame clones and drops some. In the table there are roughly 100,000 clones, about 93% of which are singletons. The source material was CD4+ T cells sorted from blood. The receptors shown here come from a human donor in good health.

DNA of the CDR3: TGTGCCAGCAGCCCAGAGGTGGGGTTAAATGGCTACACCTTC. Translating gives CASSPEVGLNGYTF. The rearrangement uses TRBV7-9 and TRBJ1-2; no reliable D call. The CDR3 is 14 residues long. Trimming took 5 bases from V and 6 from J, leaving 16 bases between them. Germline V CDR1 and CDR2: SEHNR, FQNEAQ (reference sequence). Full variable domain (outside the CDR3, taken from reference TRBV7-9 and TRBJ1-2): DTGVSQNPRHKITKRGQNVTFRCDPISEHNRLYWYRQTLGQGPEFLTYFQNEAQLEKSRLLSDRFSAERPKGSFSTLEIQRTEQGDSAMYLCASSPEVGLNGYTFGSGTRLTVV.

The V call is TRBV7-9, the J call TRBJ2-4; D is tentatively TRBD1 or TRBD2 (6 bases each). The CDR3 covers 17 residues. The germline gives CDR1 SEHNR, CDR2 FQNEAQ (reference sequence). V was shortened by 2 bases and J by 0 bases, with 14 bases between the two germline ends. Here the CDR3 reads CASSLFPGAIAKNIQYF. CDR3 DNA sequence: TGTGCCAGCAGCTTATTTCCGGGGGCGATAGCCAAAAACATTCAGTACTTC.

The chain uses TRBV4-1 and TRBJ1-2; D call uncertain. This CDR3 has 13 amino acids. Trimming took off 1 base at V and 8 bases at J, with 11 bases between the two ends. Germline assignment: CDR1 MGHRA and CDR2 YSYEKL. The CDR3 coding sequence is TGCGCCAGCAGCCAAGCCATGGTTCCCGGCTACACCTTC. Protein sequence: CASSQAMVPGYTF.

V and J are TRBV7-9 and TRBJ1-5, with 8 bases matching TRBD1. Losses at the gene ends were 2 bases for V and 7 bases for J; bases not matched to a gene: 4. The germline gives CDR1 SEHNR, CDR2 FQNEAQ (reference sequence). The CDR3 has 14 residues. The CDR3 region is CASSLQGAEQPQHF. The DNA of the CDR3 is TGTGCCAGCAGCTTACAGGGGGCAGAGCAGCCCCAGCATTTT.

The gene calls are TRBV5-1 and TRBJ2-1, with D perhaps matching TRBD1 or TRBD2 (6 bases each). V lost 3 bases to trimming and J lost 4 bases, with 14 bases between them. The CDR3 is 15 residues long. Per the germline V gene, CDR1 is SGHRS and CDR2 is YFSETQ. This CDR3 is CASSSRGGPYNEQFF. CDR3 nucleotides: TGCGCCAGCAGCTCCCGTGGGGGGCCTTACAATGAGCAGTTCTTC.